This T cell receptor beta chain was sequenced in a study of regulatory T cells in long-lasting Graves disease. Building the TCR beta libraries relied on iRepertoire HTBI primers, and CDR3 regions underwent Arm-PCR. TCRdb independently ran MiXCR on the multiplex PCR reads; one entry per CDR3 protein. The table has 500,000 to 700,000 distinct CDR3 sequences, 25% to 35% seen once. CDR1 is ENHRY, CDR2 SYGVKD, per germline. The V end was cut by 3 bases, the J end by 7 bases, with 12 bases between. The CDR3 sequence is 13 residues long. Time point specified: persistent/refractory GD, antithyroid drugs over 5 years with positive TRAb. Isolated PBMC RNA provided the starting material for the TCR library. This clonotype was recorded a few times.

V and J are TRBV10-3 and TRBJ1-1; D ambiguous. This receptor was taken from a female donor with Graves disease. This material consisted of peripheral blood mononuclear cells (PBMCs), taken when the disease was refractory, from a patient treated with antithyroid drugs. In DNA form, the CDR3 reads TGTGCCATCAGTGATGGGTCGGAGGATGAAGCTTTCTTT. Amino acid sequence: CAISDGSEDEAFF.